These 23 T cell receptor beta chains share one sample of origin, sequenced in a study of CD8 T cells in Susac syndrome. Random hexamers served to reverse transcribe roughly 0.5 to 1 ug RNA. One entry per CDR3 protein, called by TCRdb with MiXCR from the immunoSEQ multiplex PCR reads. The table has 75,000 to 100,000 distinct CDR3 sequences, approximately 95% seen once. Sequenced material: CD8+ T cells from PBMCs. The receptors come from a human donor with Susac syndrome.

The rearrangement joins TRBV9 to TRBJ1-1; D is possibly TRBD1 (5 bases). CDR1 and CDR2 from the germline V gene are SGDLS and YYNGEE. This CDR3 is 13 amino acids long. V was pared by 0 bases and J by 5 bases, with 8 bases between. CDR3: CASSVGQSTEAFF. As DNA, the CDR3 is TGTGCCAGCAGCGTAGGACAGAGTACTGAAGCTTTCTTT.

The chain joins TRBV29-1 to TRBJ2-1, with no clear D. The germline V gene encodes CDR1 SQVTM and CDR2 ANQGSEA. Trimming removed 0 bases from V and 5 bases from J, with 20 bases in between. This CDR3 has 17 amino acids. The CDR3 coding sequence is TGCAGCGTTGAAGAGCGTCAGGCCCCGGAATGGAACAATGAGCAGTTCTTC. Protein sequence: CSVEERQAPEWNNEQFF.

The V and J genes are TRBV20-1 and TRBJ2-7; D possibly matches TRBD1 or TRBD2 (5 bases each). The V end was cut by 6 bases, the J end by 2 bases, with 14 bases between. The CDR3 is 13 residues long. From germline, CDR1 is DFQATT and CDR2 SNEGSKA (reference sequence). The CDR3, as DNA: TGCAGTGCACGAGGGGACCTGCCCTACGAGCAGTACTTC. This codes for CSARGDLPYEQYF.

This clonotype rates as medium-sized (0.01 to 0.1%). CDR3 sequence (DNA): TGTGCCAGCAGTTCCACGGACAGGGCAAAGACTCATAGCAATCAGCCCCAGCATTTT. Translating it yields CASSSTDRAKTHSNQPQHF. The chain combines TRBV7-2 with TRBJ1-5; the match to TRBD1 covers 8 bases. The ends lost 6 bases at V and 0 bases at J; junction bases unmatched: 16. The CDR3 extends over 19 amino acids. The germline CDR1 and CDR2 sequences are SGHTA and FQGNSA. Using reference TRBV7-2 and TRBJ1-5 for the parts outside the CDR3, the full variable domain is GAGVSQSPSNKVTEKGKDVELRCDPISGHTALYWYRQSLGQGLEFLIYFQGNSAPDKSGLPSDRFSAERTGGSVSTLTIQRTQQEDSAVYLCASSSTDRAKTHSNQPQHFGDGTRLSIL.

CDR3 protein: CSARARTSYEQYF. The CDR3 bases are TGCAGTGCTAGAGCCCGGACCTCCTACGAGCAGTACTTC. The chain has TRBV20-1 and TRBJ2-7; D not certain. Trimming took 1 base from V and 0 from J, leaving 7 bases between them. This CDR3 has 13 amino acids. The germline V gene has CDR1 DFQATT and CDR2 SNEGSKA (reference sequence).

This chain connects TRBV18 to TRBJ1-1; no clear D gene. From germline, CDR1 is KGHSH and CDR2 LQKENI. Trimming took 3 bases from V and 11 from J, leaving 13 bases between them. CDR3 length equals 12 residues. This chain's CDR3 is CASSPRVHWAFF. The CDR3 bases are TGTGCCAGCTCACCTCGAGTACACTGGGCTTTCTTT.

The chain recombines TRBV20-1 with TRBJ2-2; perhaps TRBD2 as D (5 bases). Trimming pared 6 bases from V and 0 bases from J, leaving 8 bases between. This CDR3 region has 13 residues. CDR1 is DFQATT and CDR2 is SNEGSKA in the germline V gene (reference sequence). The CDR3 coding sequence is TGCAGTGCCCTGAGGGCGAACACCGGGGAGCTGTTTTTT. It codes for CSALRANTGELFF.

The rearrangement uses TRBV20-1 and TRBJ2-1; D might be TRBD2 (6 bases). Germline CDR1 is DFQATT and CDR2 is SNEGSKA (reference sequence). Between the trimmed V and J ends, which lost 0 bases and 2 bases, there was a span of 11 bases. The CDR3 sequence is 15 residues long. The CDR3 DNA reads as TGCAGTGCTAGAGAGCGGGACCACGCCTACAATGAGCAGTTCTTC. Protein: CSARERDHAYNEQFF.

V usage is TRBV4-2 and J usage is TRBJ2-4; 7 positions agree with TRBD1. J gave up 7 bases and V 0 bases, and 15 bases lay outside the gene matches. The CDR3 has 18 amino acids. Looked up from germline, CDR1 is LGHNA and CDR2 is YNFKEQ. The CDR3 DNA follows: TGTGCCAGCAGCCAAGATCTGCCCAGGGGGTGGGTGCGGAACATTCAGTACTTC. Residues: CASSQDLPRGWVRNIQYF.

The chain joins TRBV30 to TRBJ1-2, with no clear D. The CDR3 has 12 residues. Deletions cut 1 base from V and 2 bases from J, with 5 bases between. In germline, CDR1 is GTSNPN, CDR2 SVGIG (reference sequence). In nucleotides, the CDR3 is TGTGCCTGGAGTGACAAGAACTATGGCTACACCTTC. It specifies CAWSDKNYGYTF.

CDR3 sequence reads: CATSRGKTGELFF. In DNA form, the CDR3 reads TGTGCCACCAGCAGAGGAAAGACCGGGGAGCTGTTTTTT. This rearrangement joins TRBV15 to TRBJ2-2, with no clear D. The V gene lost 1 base and the J gene lost 5 bases, with 5 bases spanning the gap. CDR1 is LNHNV, CDR2 YYDKDF, per germline (reference sequence). This CDR3 has 13 amino acids.

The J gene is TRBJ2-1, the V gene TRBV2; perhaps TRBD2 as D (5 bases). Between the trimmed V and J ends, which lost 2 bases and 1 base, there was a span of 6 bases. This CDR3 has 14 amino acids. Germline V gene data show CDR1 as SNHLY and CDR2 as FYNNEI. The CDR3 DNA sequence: TGTGCCAGCAGTGAAACTAGTTCCTACAATGAGCAGTTCTTC. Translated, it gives CASSETSSYNEQFF.

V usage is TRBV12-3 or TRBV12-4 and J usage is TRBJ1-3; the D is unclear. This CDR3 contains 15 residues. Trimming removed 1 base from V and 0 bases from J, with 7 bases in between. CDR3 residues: CASSLVSFSGNTIYF. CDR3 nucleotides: TGTGCCAGCAGTTTAGTTAGCTTCTCTGGAAACACCATATATTTT.

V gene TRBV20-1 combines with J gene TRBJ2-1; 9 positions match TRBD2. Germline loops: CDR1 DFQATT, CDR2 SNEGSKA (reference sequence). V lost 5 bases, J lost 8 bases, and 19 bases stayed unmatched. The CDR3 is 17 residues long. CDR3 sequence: CSALGLDHSGSRDEQFF. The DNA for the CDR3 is TGCAGTGCTTTGGGCCTTGATCATAGCGGGAGTCGGGATGAGCAGTTCTTC.

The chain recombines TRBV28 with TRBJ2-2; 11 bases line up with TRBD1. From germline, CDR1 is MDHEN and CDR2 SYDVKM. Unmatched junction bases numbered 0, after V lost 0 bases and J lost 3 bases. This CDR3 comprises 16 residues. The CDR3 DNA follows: TGTGCCAGCAGTTTATGGGACAGGGGGCACACCGGGGAGCTGTTTTTT. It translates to CASSLWDRGHTGELFF.

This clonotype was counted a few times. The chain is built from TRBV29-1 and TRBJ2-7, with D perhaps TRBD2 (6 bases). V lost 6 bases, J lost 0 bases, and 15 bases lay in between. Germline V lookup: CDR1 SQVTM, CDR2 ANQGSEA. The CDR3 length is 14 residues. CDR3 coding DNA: TGCAGCGTGGAGGTGGACGGGAGCTCCTACGAGCAGTACTTC. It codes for CSVEVDGSSYEQYF.

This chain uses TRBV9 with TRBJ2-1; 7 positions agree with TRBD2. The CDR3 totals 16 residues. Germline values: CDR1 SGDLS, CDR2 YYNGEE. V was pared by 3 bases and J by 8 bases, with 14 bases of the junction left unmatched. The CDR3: CASSGRGGSLTDEQFF. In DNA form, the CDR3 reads TGTGCCAGCAGCGGGAGGGGCGGGAGCTTAACCGATGAGCAGTTCTTC.

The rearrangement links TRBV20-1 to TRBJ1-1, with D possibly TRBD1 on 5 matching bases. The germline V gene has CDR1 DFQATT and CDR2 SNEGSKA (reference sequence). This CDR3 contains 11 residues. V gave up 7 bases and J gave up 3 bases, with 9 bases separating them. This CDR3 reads CSVVRDTEAFF. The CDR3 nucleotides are TGCAGTGTGGTCAGGGACACTGAAGCTTTCTTT.

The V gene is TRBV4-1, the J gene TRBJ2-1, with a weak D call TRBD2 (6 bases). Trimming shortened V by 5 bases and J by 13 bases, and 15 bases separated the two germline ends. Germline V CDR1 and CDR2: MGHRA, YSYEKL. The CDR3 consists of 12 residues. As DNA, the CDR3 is TGCGCCAGCAGCATTCTGGGGGGAGGTCAGTTCTTC. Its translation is CASSILGGGQFF.

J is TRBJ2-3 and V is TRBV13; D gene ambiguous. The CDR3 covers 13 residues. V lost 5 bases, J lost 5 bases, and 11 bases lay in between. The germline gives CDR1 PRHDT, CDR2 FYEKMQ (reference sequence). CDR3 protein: CASSPHLGDTQYF. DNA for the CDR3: TGTGCCAGCAGCCCCCATCTTGGAGATACGCAGTATTTT. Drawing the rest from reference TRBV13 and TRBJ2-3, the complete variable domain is AAGVIQSPRHLIKEKRETATLKCYPIPRHDTVYWYQQGPGQDPQFLISFYEKMQSDKGSIPDRFSAQQFSDYHSELNMSSLELGDSALYFCASSPHLGDTQYFGPGTRLTVL.

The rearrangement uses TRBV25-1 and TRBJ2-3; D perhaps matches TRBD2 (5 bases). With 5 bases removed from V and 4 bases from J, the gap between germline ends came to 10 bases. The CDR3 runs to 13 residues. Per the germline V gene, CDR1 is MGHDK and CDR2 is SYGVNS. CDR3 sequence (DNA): TGTGCCAGCAGTATACTAGTCGCAGATACGCAGTATTTT. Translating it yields CASSILVADTQYF.

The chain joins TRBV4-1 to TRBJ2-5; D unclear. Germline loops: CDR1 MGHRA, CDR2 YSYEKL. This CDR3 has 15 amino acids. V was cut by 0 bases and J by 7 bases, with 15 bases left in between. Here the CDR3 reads CASSQDDLPSGTQYF. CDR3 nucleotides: TGCGCCAGCAGCCAAGATGACTTGCCTTCGGGGACCCAGTACTTC.

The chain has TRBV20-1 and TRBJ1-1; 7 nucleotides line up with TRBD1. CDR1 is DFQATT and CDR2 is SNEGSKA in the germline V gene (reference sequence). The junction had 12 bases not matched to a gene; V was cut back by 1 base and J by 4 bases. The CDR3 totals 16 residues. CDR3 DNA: TGCAGTGCTAGAGGATTGGGTAAGGGGGCAGGCACTGAAGCTTTCTTT. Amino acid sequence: CSARGLGKGAGTEAFF.